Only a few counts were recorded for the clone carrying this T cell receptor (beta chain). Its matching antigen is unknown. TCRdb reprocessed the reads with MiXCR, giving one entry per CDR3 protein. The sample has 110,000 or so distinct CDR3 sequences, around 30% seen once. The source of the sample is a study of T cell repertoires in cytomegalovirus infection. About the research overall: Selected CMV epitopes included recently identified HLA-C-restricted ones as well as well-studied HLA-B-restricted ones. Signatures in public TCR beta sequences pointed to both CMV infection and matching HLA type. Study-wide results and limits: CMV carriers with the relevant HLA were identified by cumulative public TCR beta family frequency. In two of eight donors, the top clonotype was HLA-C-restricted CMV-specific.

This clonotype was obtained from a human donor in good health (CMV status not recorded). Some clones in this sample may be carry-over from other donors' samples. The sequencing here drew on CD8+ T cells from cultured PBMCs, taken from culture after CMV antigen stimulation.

The CDR3 region has the DNA TGCGCCAGCAGCCAACAGGGACAGGGGGATTACAATGAGCAGTTCTTC. This gives the protein CASSQQGQGDYNEQFF. The V gene is TRBV4-1, the J gene TRBJ2-1; 11 bases fit TRBD1. The junction had 4 bases not matched to a gene; V was cut back by 2 bases and J by 4 bases. This CDR3 region has 16 residues. From germline, CDR1 is MGHRA and CDR2 YSYEKL.